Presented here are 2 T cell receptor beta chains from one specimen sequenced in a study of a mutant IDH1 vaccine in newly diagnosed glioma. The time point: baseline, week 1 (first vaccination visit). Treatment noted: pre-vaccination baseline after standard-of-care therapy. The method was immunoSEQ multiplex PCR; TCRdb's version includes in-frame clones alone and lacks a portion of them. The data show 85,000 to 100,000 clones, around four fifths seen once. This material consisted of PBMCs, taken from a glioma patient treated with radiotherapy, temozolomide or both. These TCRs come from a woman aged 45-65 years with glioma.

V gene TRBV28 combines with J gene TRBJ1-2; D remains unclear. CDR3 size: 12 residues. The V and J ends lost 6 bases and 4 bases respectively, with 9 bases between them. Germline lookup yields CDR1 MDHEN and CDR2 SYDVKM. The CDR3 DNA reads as TGTGCCAGCAGGTCCGGGTTCTATGGCTACACCTTC. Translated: CASRSGFYGYTF.

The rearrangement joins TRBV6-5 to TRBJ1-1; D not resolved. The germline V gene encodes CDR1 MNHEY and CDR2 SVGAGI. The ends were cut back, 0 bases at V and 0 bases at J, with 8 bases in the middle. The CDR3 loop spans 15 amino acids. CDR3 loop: CASSYSGILNTEAFF. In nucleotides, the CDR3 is TGTGCCAGCAGTTACTCGGGAATCTTGAACACTGAAGCTTTCTTT.